The present TCR beta chain was sequenced within a study of breast tumors, draining lymph nodes, adjacent tissues. TCRdb reprocessed the multiplex PCR reads via MiXCR and lists one record per CDR3 protein. The table shows about 180,000 distinct CDR3 sequences, with roughly a third occurring only once. Whole-study results and caveats: Compared with basal-like, luminal-like tumors shared significantly more repertoire with nontumor tissue. Tumor repertoires ranked between lymph nodes and nontumor tissue in diversity, with V and J gene preferences.

This clonotype has at least ten counts. Its antigen remains unidentified. Breast cancer patients provided tissue from their axillary draining lymph nodes. CDR1 and CDR2 (germline): SGHVS, FQNEAQ. J lost 5 bases, V lost 4 bases, and 12 bases had no gene match. The CDR3 totals 16 residues. This receptor was identified in a female donor with breast cancer. Some clones in this sample may be carry-over from other donors' samples. This chain uses TRBV7-8 with TRBJ2-7, with 9 bases lining up with TRBD1. The sequenced sample consisted of axillary lymph node tissue. This chain's CDR3 is CASSSGPGQGWDEQYF. CDR3 coding DNA: TGTGCCAGCAGCTCGGGACCGGGACAGGGTTGGGACGAGCAGTACTTC.